A selection of T cell receptor beta chains follows, all from one sample in a study of T cells after yellow fever vaccination. Using its own MiXCR run on the 5' RACE reads, TCRdb lists one record per CDR3 protein. The sample contains hundreds of thousands of distinct CDR3 sequences, 9% to 15% of which appear only once. The sample here was PBMCs, taken on the day of the yellow fever booster vaccination. The receptors shown here come from a man under 40 who received the YFV17D yellow fever vaccine. CDR3s include the opening cysteine and the closing phenylalanine or tryptophan. A D gene is named only where the DNA matches it firmly. Size tells how often a clone was seen (once, few, many) or the class of an expanded clone, and some rows leave it out.

TRBV3-1	NA	TRBJ2-7	NA	CASSQDRSGPIEGIRGVEQYF	TGTGCCAGCAGCCAAGATCGAAGCGGCCCCATAGAGGGTATTAGGGGGGTCGAGCAGTACTTC
TRBV18	NA	TRBJ1-1	few	CASSPHVNLNTEAFF	TGTGCCAGCTCACCACATGTGAATCTGAACACTGAAGCTTTCTTT
TRBV6-1	NA	TRBJ2-1	NA	CASSRLAVSSYNEQFF	TGTGCCAGCAGCCGATTAGCGGTGAGCTCCTACAATGAGCAGTTCTTC
TRBV24-1	NA	TRBJ1-2	NA	CATSDAGNYGYTF	TGTGCCACCAGTGACGCAGGAAACTATGGCTACACCTTC
TRBV27	TRBD1	TRBJ1-1	few	CASSPQGINTEAFF	TGTGCCAGCAGTCCACAGGGGATAAACACTGAAGCTTTCTTT
TRBV7-6	TRBD2	TRBJ2-3	NA	CASSFLAGGADGTDTQYF	TGTGCCAGCAGCTTCCTAGCGGGAGGGGCTGATGGTACAGATACGCAGTATTTT
TRBV20-1	TRBD1	TRBJ2-3	NA	CSANDRSTGTQYF	TGCAGTGCTAATGACCGATCGACAGGGACGCAGTATTTT
TRBV6-1	NA	TRBJ2-6	few	CASRVAGPGANVLTF	TGTGCCAGCCGAGTGGCAGGGCCGGGGGCCAACGTCCTGACTTTC
TRBV12-3/TRBV12-4	NA	TRBJ2-5	NA	CASSLSVFETQYF	TGTGCCAGCAGTTTATCAGTGTTCGAGACCCAGTACTTC
TRBV5-4	TRBD1	TRBJ1-6	few	CASSLDSRQGDSPLHF	TGTGCCAGCAGCTTGGATTCGCGACAGGGGGATTCACCCCTCCACTTT
TRBV12-3/TRBV12-4	TRBD2	TRBJ2-3	NA	CASSLWLAGRTDTQYF	TGTGCCAGCAGTTTATGGCTAGCGGGACGCACAGATACGCAGTATTTT
TRBV7-2	NA	TRBJ2-1	NA	CASSLRGNNEQFF	TGTGCCAGCAGCTTAAGGGGCAACAATGAGCAGTTCTTC
TRBV20-1	TRBD1	TRBJ1-2	NA	CSARALRRGGGYGYTF	TGCAGTGCTAGAGCCCTAAGACGAGGGGGCGGTTATGGCTACACCTTC
TRBV20-1	NA	TRBJ1-1	NA	CSARDLPGVADTEAFF	TGCAGTGCTAGAGACCTCCCGGGGGTCGCGGACACTGAAGCTTTCTTT
TRBV29-1	NA	TRBJ1-5	NA	CSVEVGSGGNQPQHF	TGCAGCGTTGAAGTGGGGTCTGGGGGCAATCAGCCCCAGCATTTT
TRBV11-1	NA	TRBJ2-3	NA	CASSSQRRINSSTDTQYF	TGTGCCAGCAGCTCACAACGTCGGATAAACTCTTCCACAGATACGCAGTATTTT
TRBV7-8	NA	TRBJ1-2	NA	CASSPVRARGSTF	TGTGCCAGCAGCCCTGTCAGGGCCCGTGGGAGCACCTTC
TRBV12-3/TRBV12-4	TRBD1	TRBJ1-1	few	CASSFTGETEAFF	TGTGCCAGCAGTTTCACAGGGGAAACTGAAGCTTTCTTT
TRBV7-9	NA	TRBJ1-5	NA	CASSLAPGASQPQHF	TGTGCCAGCAGCTTAGCACCAGGGGCTAGTCAGCCCCAGCATTTT
TRBV20-1	NA	TRBJ2-7	NA	CSALTGTQGGEQYF	TGCAGTGCTCTAACCGGGACTCAGGGAGGCGAGCAGTACTTC
TRBV11-2	NA	TRBJ2-7	many	CASSLFGGLAYEQYF	TGTGCCAGCAGCTTATTTGGCGGTCTGGCCTACGAGCAGTACTTC
TRBV7-2	NA	TRBJ2-2	few	CASSFMGITGELFF	TGTGCCAGCAGCTTCATGGGGATCACCGGGGAGCTGTTTTTT
TRBV29-1	TRBD2	TRBJ2-3	few	CSVEGGSGSADTQYF	TGCAGCGTTGAAGGAGGTAGCGGGAGTGCAGATACGCAGTATTTT
TRBV27	TRBD2	TRBJ2-1	once	CASTGGDEQFF	TGTGCCAGCACCGGGGGGGATGAGCAGTTCTTC
TRBV12-3/TRBV12-4	NA	TRBJ2-1	few	CASSFSAYEQFF	TGTGCCAGCAGTTTTAGCGCTTATGAGCAGTTCTTC
TRBV20-1	NA	TRBJ2-2	NA	CSASFHPGEPFF	TGCAGTGCTTCATTCCATCCCGGGGAGCCGTTTTTT
TRBV20-1	NA	TRBJ2-5	NA	CSPRQRAEETQYF	TGCAGCCCCCGTCAGCGAGCCGAAGAGACCCAGTACTTC